A single sample is the source of the 9 T cell receptor beta chains below, sequenced in a study of T cell responses to AZD1222 COVID-19 vaccine. Measured with immunoSEQ multiplex PCR; TCRdb has only the in-frame clones, and not every one. This sample has approximately 140,000 clones, with 93% found just once. The sequencing used peripheral blood, collected on day 0 of AZD1222 vaccination. Every receptor here comes from an adult in good health.

V is TRBV19 and J is TRBJ1-2, with 7 bases that match TRBD1. In germline, CDR1 is LNHDA, CDR2 SQIVND (reference sequence). Losses at the gene ends were 3 bases for V and 2 bases for J; bases not matched to a gene: 9. The CDR3 loop spans 16 amino acids. The chain's CDR3 is CASSMPRDSKNYGYTF. DNA for the CDR3: TGTGCCAGTAGTATGCCCCGGGACAGTAAGAACTATGGCTACACCTTC.

CDR3 nucleotides: TGTGCCAGCAGCGCGACTTACTTGGAGACCCAGTACTTC. Protein sequence: CASSATYLETQYF. The rearrangement joins TRBV7-9 to TRBJ2-5; no definite D call. Germline V CDR1 and CDR2: SEHNR, FQNEAQ (reference sequence). The CDR3 is made up of 13 amino acids. V lost 5 bases and J 5 bases, leaving 12 bases between the germline ends.

V gene TRBV2 combines with J gene TRBJ1-2; TRBD1 is a possible D gene (6 bases). CDR3 length: 14 residues. Germline V lookup: CDR1 SNHLY, CDR2 FYNNEI. The ends were cut back, 4 bases at V and 4 bases at J, with 13 bases in the middle. The CDR3 loop is CASSGRQELYGYTF. The CDR3, as DNA: TGTGCCAGCAGTGGTAGACAGGAACTCTATGGCTACACCTTC.

The chain employs TRBV30 and TRBJ2-1; 8 nucleotides match TRBD2. This CDR3 spans 14 amino acids. CDR1 is GTSNPN, CDR2 SVGIG, per germline (reference sequence). The V and J ends lost 2 bases and 7 bases, in that order; junction bases with no gene match: 7. This chain's CDR3 is CAWSHPGGLNEQFF. The DNA of the CDR3 is TGTGCCTGGAGTCACCCGGGGGGGCTTAATGAGCAGTTCTTC.

The chain couples TRBV5-4 to TRBJ2-3, with 7 bases matching TRBD2. There are 16 residues in the CDR3. Looked up from germline, CDR1 is SGHNT and CDR2 is YYREEE (reference sequence). Unmatched junction bases numbered 10, after V lost 4 bases and J lost 2 bases. The chain's CDR3 is CASSAWGGYDTDTQYF. The DNA of the CDR3 is TGTGCCAGCAGCGCGTGGGGGGGGTATGACACAGATACGCAGTATTTT.

This clone was seen only once. The chain links TRBV19 to TRBJ2-7; 11 nucleotides agree with TRBD2. This CDR3 has 15 amino acids. The germline V gene encodes CDR1 LNHDA and CDR2 SQIVND (reference sequence). Trimming cost V 6 bases and J 2 bases; bases outside gene matches: 6. The CDR3 DNA reads TGTGCCAGTAGCCCGGGACTAGCGGATACCTACGAGCAGTACTTC. This sequence encodes CASSPGLADTYEQYF.

The rearrangement uses TRBV5-6 and TRBJ1-2; 8 bases agree with TRBD1. The germline CDR1 and CDR2 sequences are SGHDT and YYEEEE. CDR3 length: 18 residues. Trimming at V came to 7 bases and at J to 6 bases, leaving 23 bases not matched to a gene. The CDR3 region has the DNA TGTGCCAGCCGACCTACAGGGGGTCAGGCCTTCGGGATTGATGGCTACACCTTC. Its protein product is CASRPTGGQAFGIDGYTF.

The chain is built from TRBV9 and TRBJ1-2; D gene ambiguous. The CDR3 is 12 residues long. The V gene lost 4 bases and the J gene lost 6 bases, with 10 bases spanning the gap. Germline CDR1 is SGDLS and CDR2 is YYNGEE. This chain's CDR3 is CASSLGYDGYTF. CDR3 DNA sequence: TGTGCCAGCAGCTTAGGGTATGATGGCTACACCTTC. Filled out from reference TRBV9 and TRBJ1-2, the complete variable domain reads DSGVTQTPKHLITATGQRVTLRCSPRSGDLSVYWYQQSLDQGLQFLIQYYNGEERAKGNILERFSAQQFPDLHSELNLSSLELGDSALYFCASSLGYDGYTFGSGTRLTVV.

This clone has just a few counts. The chain has TRBV9 and TRBJ2-2; D perhaps matches TRBD2 (6 bases). The CDR3 runs to 17 residues. Germline lookup yields CDR1 SGDLS and CDR2 YYNGEE. Deletions cut 0 bases from V and 7 bases from J, with 19 bases between. The CDR3 DNA follows: TGTGCCAGCAGCGTAGATCGAATCCTAGCGAGTGGCGGGGAGCTGTTTTTT. It is translated as CASSVDRILASGGELFF.